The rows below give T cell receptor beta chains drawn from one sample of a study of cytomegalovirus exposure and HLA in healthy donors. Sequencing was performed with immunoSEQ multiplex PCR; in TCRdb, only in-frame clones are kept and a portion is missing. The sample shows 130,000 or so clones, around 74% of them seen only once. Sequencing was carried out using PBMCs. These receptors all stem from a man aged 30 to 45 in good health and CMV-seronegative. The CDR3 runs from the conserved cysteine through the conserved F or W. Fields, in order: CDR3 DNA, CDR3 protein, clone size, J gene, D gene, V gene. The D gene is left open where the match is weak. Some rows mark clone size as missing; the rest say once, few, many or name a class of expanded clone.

TGTGCCTGGAGTGCCAGAGGGGACACCTCGATCTTC,CAWSARGDTSIF,few,TRBJ2-7,.,TRBV30
TGCGCCAGCAGTATACTAGCGGGAGGGCTGGCCACAGATACGCAGTATTTT,CASSILAGGLATDTQYF,.,TRBJ2-3,TRBD2,TRBV5-1
TGTGCCAGCAGGATGGTGCGCTCACCCCTCCACTTT,CASRMVRSPLHF,once,TRBJ1-6,.,TRBV27
TGCAGCGTTGAAGGGCAGGTGGCGAAGACCCAGTACTTC,CSVEGQVAKTQYF,.,TRBJ2-5,.,TRBV29-1
TGTGCCAGCAGCGTGTCAGGGATAAGCACTGAAGCTTTCTTT,CASSVSGISTEAFF,.,TRBJ1-1,.,TRBV9
TGTGCCAGCAGCGTTACAGGGGGCACTGAAGCTTTCTTT,CASSVTGGTEAFF,.,TRBJ1-1,TRBD1,TRBV9
TGCAGCGTAGGGACTGCGGGACCCTACGAGCAGTACTTC,CSVGTAGPYEQYF,.,TRBJ2-7,.,TRBV29-1
TGTGCCAGCAGCCCAAGTGGCAAGAACACTGAAGCTTTCTTT,CASSPSGKNTEAFF,.,TRBJ1-1,.,TRBV7-2
TGTGCCAGCAGCACAAAACTAGCGGGTCTCTCCTACGAGCAGTACTTC,CASSTKLAGLSYEQYF,.,TRBJ2-7,TRBD2,TRBV7-8
TGTGCCAGCAATGAGGCTGGGCGGGTCACTGAAGCTTTCTTT,CASNEAGRVTEAFF,.,TRBJ1-1,.,TRBV6-6
TGTGCCTGGAGTGCTGCGGGAGGGAGACAAGATACGCAGTATTTT,CAWSAAGGRQDTQYF,.,TRBJ2-3,TRBD2,TRBV30
TGTGCCTGGGGAGGGACGGCCTACGAGCAGTACTTC,CAWGGTAYEQYF,.,TRBJ2-7,.,TRBV30
TGCGCCAGCAGCCAAGATATTCATTCAGGCGACTATGGGTACGAGCAGTACTTC,CASSQDIHSGDYGYEQYF,.,TRBJ2-7,.,TRBV4-3
TGTGCAATCAGGCGGGAATACAATGAGCAGTTCTTC,CAIRREYNEQFF,once,TRBJ2-1,.,TRBV28
TGTGCCAGCAGCGCGCTAGCGGGGGGGCAGTACGAGCAGTACTTC,CASSALAGGQYEQYF,.,TRBJ2-7,TRBD2,TRBV7-3
TGTGCCAGCAGCAAGATTGGGACTAGCGGCTACGAGCAGTACTTC,CASSKIGTSGYEQYF,.,TRBJ2-7,TRBD2,TRBV7-2
TGTGCCACCAGCACTGACAGGGGCCCAACTAATGAAAAACTGTTTTTT,CATSTDRGPTNEKLFF,few,TRBJ1-4,TRBD1,TRBV15
TGCGCCAGCAGCCAAGATAGGCTGGTGATGACAGGGTCAGGTCAGCCCCAGCATTTT,CASSQDRLVMTGSGQPQHF,.,TRBJ1-5,TRBD1,TRBV4-1
TGTGCCAGTAGTGGTCAAACCCCGCAGGGATATGGCTACACCTTC,CASSGQTPQGYGYTF,.,TRBJ1-2,.,TRBV19
TGCGCCAGCAGCCAGGATCCAGGGTCAACAAACACCATATATTTT,CASSQDPGSTNTIYF,few,TRBJ1-3,.,TRBV4-1
TGTGCCAGCAGCTTAGTGGGACAGGGTTACAATGAGCAGTTCTTC,CASSLVGQGYNEQFF,.,TRBJ2-1,TRBD1,TRBV7-2
TGTGCCAGCAGTGAAGTAGCGGGAGAGGGCGAGCAGTACTTC,CASSEVAGEGEQYF,.,TRBJ2-7,TRBD2,TRBV6-1
TGTGCCACTGGCGGGCCAGCAGAGAACACTGAAGCTTTCTTT,CATGGPAENTEAFF,.,TRBJ1-1,.,TRBV7-6
TGTGCCAGCAGTTACAGACAGGGTGGAGAGAACATTCAGTACTTC,CASSYRQGGENIQYF,.,TRBJ2-4,TRBD1,TRBV6-5
TGTGCCAGCATACCGACAGGGTATAATTCACCCCTCCACTTT,CASIPTGYNSPLHF,.,TRBJ1-6,TRBD1,TRBV6-6
TGTGCCAGCAGCTTGTTCGGGGCGACAGGGAGCAATCAGCCCCAGCATTTT,CASSLFGATGSNQPQHF,.,TRBJ1-5,TRBD1,TRBV7-2
TGTGCCAGCAGTTACTCGAGGGACAGAGTTAACACTGAAGCTTTCTTT,CASSYSRDRVNTEAFF,.,TRBJ1-1,TRBD1,TRBV6-5
TGTGCCAGCAGCTTAACCCGGACTAGCGGGCAGGAGACCCAGTACTTC,CASSLTRTSGQETQYF,once,TRBJ2-5,TRBD2,TRBV7-3
TGTGCCAGCAGCTTACTAGCGGGGGGGTTCAATGAGCAGTTCTTC,CASSLLAGGFNEQFF,.,TRBJ2-1,TRBD2,TRBV7-2
TGTGCTAGCAGCACCATCCCTTTAGCCGGGGAGCTGTTTTTT,CASSTIPLAGELFF,few,TRBJ2-2,.,TRBV7-7
TGCGCCAGCAGTAGGGGACTGAGCTCCTACAATGAGCAGTTCTTC,CASSRGLSSYNEQFF,once,TRBJ2-1,.,TRBV5-1
TGCAGCGTTGAAGATCCCGGTAGTCGGAACACCATATATTTT,CSVEDPGSRNTIYF,once,TRBJ1-3,.,TRBV29-1
TGTGCCAGCAGCTTTGGACAGGGCCTATCTGGGGCCAACGTCCTGACTTTC,CASSFGQGLSGANVLTF,.,TRBJ2-6,TRBD1,TRBV7-3
TGCAGCGGTCGGGTACAGGAAGACACTGAAGCTTTCTTT,CSGRVQEDTEAFF,.,TRBJ1-1,.,TRBV29-1
TGTGCCAGCATGACAGGGGCAACTAGCACAGATACGCAGTATTTT,CASMTGATSTDTQYF,.,TRBJ2-3,TRBD1,TRBV6-1
TGTGCCAGCAGTCCTACGGGAGCCTCAACTAATGAAAAACTGTTTTTT,CASSPTGASTNEKLFF,.,TRBJ1-4,.,TRBV28
TGTGCCAGCAGCGGACTAGCTAGAACCAATGAGCAGTTCTTC,CASSGLARTNEQFF,few,TRBJ2-1,TRBD2,TRBV11-2
TGTGCCACCTCTAGTCCGGGACAAAGGAACACTGAAGCTTTCTTT,CATSSPGQRNTEAFF,.,TRBJ1-1,.,TRBV19
TGTGCCAGCAGGGAAGCGGGAGTTTCCTACAATGAGCAGTTCTTC,CASREAGVSYNEQFF,.,TRBJ2-1,TRBD2,TRBV2
TGCAGCGCCAATGTCGATGCGGGCAATGAGCAGTTCTTC,CSANVDAGNEQFF,once,TRBJ2-1,.,TRBV29-1
TGCGCCAGCAGCCAAGAAACAGTTACTGAAGCTTTCTTT,CASSQETVTEAFF,.,TRBJ1-1,.,TRBV4-3
TGTGCCAGCAGCCATGGGACAGGGGGTTTGGCCTACGAGCAGTACTTC,CASSHGTGGLAYEQYF,.,TRBJ2-7,TRBD1,TRBV7-2
TGTGCCAGCAGCGTTGCACTCTGGACAGTCCAAGAGACCCAGTACTTC,CASSVALWTVQETQYF,.,TRBJ2-5,.,TRBV28
TGTGCCATCAGTGCTACAGGGGAGCAAGGCTACACCTTC,CAISATGEQGYTF,.,TRBJ1-2,TRBD1,TRBV10-3
TGTGCCAGCAGCGGAGGCCGGGATACCATCACAGATACGCAGTATTTT,CASSGGRDTITDTQYF,once,TRBJ2-3,.,TRBV9
TGTGCCAGCAGTATCCCCCAGGGGGAAGATACGCAGTATTTT,CASSIPQGEDTQYF,.,TRBJ2-3,TRBD1,TRBV28
TGCGCCAGCAGCCCACTCGGCCCAGCGGGGGATGCAGATACGCAGTATTTT,CASSPLGPAGDADTQYF,few,TRBJ2-3,TRBD2,TRBV4-3
TGCGCCAGCAGTAAGGGACAGGGGGACACCGGGGAGCTGTTTTTT,CASSKGQGDTGELFF,.,TRBJ2-2,TRBD1,TRBV5-1
TGTGCCAGCAGTTTCCAGGGCCGTCAGCCCCAGCATTTT,CASSFQGRQPQHF,.,TRBJ1-5,.,TRBV27
TGTGCCAGCAGTTTGACCGGGACAGGGGTAATAGAAAAACTGTTTTTT,CASSLTGTGVIEKLFF,.,TRBJ1-4,TRBD1,TRBV28
TGCGCCAGCAGCCCGGGAGTGTCCTATGGCTACACCTTC,CASSPGVSYGYTF,.,TRBJ1-2,.,TRBV5-1
TGTGCCAGCAGCTTAATGAGGGTTGGCACTGAAGCTTTCTTT,CASSLMRVGTEAFF,.,TRBJ1-1,.,TRBV7-2
TGTGCCAGCATGTGGGCGGGGGGGACGAACACCGGGGAGCTGTTTTTT,CASMWAGGTNTGELFF,.,TRBJ2-2,TRBD2,TRBV27
TGTGCCAGCAGCTTGGCGGTAGCCAAAAACATTCAGTACTTC,CASSLAVAKNIQYF,.,TRBJ2-4,.,TRBV5-4
TGTGCCAGCAGTCTACAAGGGGTCCCGAACACTGAAGCTTTCTTT,CASSLQGVPNTEAFF,.,TRBJ1-1,.,TRBV27
TGTGCCAGCAACCGACTCGGGGGGACCCCTTGGGAGCAGTACTTC,CASNRLGGTPWEQYF,.,TRBJ2-7,TRBD2,TRBV28
TGTGCCAGCAGTTTATCTCCGGGGGGAGCTTTCTTT,CASSLSPGGAFF,.,TRBJ1-1,.,TRBV28
TGTGCCAGCAGCTTGACTAGCGGGGGGCAACCCTACGAGCAGTACTTC,CASSLTSGGQPYEQYF,.,TRBJ2-7,TRBD2,TRBV7-2